Presented here are 4 T cell receptor beta chains from one specimen sequenced in a study of blood T cell repertoires in COVID-19. The table came from immunoSEQ multiplex PCR; TCRdb's copy has only in-frame clones and leaves some out. Seen here are roughly 200,000 clones, 89% observed once, and the top ten hold around 6.6%. The specimen was peripheral blood. All receptors derive from a man aged 40-49 years with acute or convalescent COVID-19.

The CDR3 DNA reads as TGCGCCAGCAGCTTGGCCGCGGAGCGGTATTTT. The encoded protein is CASSLAAERYF. V gene TRBV5-1 combines with J gene TRBJ2-3; D not certain. Trimming left V 0 bases short and J 14 bases short, with 10 bases between. The CDR3 covers 11 residues. CDR1 and CDR2 from the germline V gene are SGHRS and YFSETQ.

This clone was recorded once. This chain uses TRBV18 with TRBJ1-6; 7 bases match TRBD1. This CDR3 has 14 residues. J was trimmed by 9 bases and V by 3 bases; bases with no gene match: 5. CDR1 and CDR2 from the germline V gene are KGHSH and LQKENI. The CDR3 protein is CASSPETGVSPLHF. The CDR3 DNA sequence: TGTGCCAGCTCACCGGAAACAGGGGTTTCACCCCTCCACTTT.

J is TRBJ1-1 and V is TRBV19, with D perhaps matching TRBD1 (5 bases). The CDR3 is 15 residues long. Trimming left V 5 bases short and J 0 bases short, with 13 bases between. Germline V gives CDR1 LNHDA, CDR2 SQIVND (reference sequence). This CDR3 is CASSLGRTMNTEAFF. Here the CDR3 DNA reads TGTGCCAGTAGTCTGGGGCGCACTATGAACACTGAAGCTTTCTTT.

This chain connects TRBV4-2 to TRBJ1-3; D call uncertain. The CDR3 runs 15 residues. Germline CDR1 reads LGHNA; CDR2 reads YNFKEQ. The germline V and J ends were trimmed by 0 bases and 12 bases, with 18 bases remaining between them. The CDR3 sequence is CASSQETRGSGVIYF. DNA for the CDR3: TGTGCCAGCAGCCAAGAAACACGGGGAAGTGGGGTCATATATTTT.